This T cell receptor (beta chain) was identified during a study of blood T cells in healthy people across ages. General study findings and limits: It was held that the diversity estimates obtained from one million T cells were underestimates. Observed TCR beta diversity per million T cells went down as age went up. This fall followed a roughly linear course with age. Higher diversity and more naive CD4+ cells were features of long-lived donors, compared to aged donors.

Of note for this clonotype: Its antigen remains unknown.

Combining a sample-barcoded 5' primer with a J-beta primer mix, a second PCR ran for 7 to 11 cycles. Each TCR beta cDNA got a 12-nucleotide random molecular identifier. A single record per CDR3 protein comes from TCRdb applying MiXCR to the 5' RACE reads. Altogether just under 750,000 distinct CDR3 sequences are present, over 20% being singletons, with the ten largest covering 20% to 25%. The V gene lost 7 bases and the J gene lost 5 bases, with 11 bases spanning the gap. Germline CDR1 is SQVTM and CDR2 is ANQGSEA. The CDR3 consists of 11 residues. The specimen was blood. This TCR was recovered from a man between 65 and 85 years old in good health. The J gene is TRBJ1-1, the V gene TRBV29-1, with a weak D call TRBD1 (5 bases). The DNA of the CDR3 is TGCAGCGGGGGGGGAGATACTGAAGCTTTCTTT. This encodes CSGGGDTEAFF.